This paragraph reports one TCR beta chain. The antigen remains undetermined. The sample originates from a study of cytomegalovirus exposure and HLA in healthy donors. Trimming removed 5 bases from V and 6 bases from J; junction bases left unmatched: 7. The CDR3 sequence is 15 residues long. Germline V gene sequence: CDR1 MDHEN, CDR2 SYDVKM. Study findings and constraints: Later analysis found that TCR beta chains associated with HLA were more clonally expanded than other, equally common chains. A prior analysis recorded that most TCR beta V segments were productive about 90% or about 30% of the time. Based on reports, TCR beta sequences accurately predicted HLA-A and HLA-B alleles for most subjects.

The PCR was carried out with 60 Vbeta primers and 13 Jbeta primers. Repertoires were generated with immunoSEQ multiplex PCR, while TCRdb's copy carries only in-frame clones and drops some. Altogether about 270,000 clones are present, 70% to 90% being singletons, with the ten largest covering roughly 4%. The sequenced sample was PBMCs. The rearrangement joins TRBV28 to TRBJ1-6; 7 nucleotides match TRBD1. The sequence derives from a man in his forties or fifties in good health and CMV-seropositive. The CDR3 sequence: CASSPTGTVNSPLHF. CDR3 DNA: TGTGCCAGCAGTCCAACGGGGACAGTTAATTCACCCCTCCACTTT.